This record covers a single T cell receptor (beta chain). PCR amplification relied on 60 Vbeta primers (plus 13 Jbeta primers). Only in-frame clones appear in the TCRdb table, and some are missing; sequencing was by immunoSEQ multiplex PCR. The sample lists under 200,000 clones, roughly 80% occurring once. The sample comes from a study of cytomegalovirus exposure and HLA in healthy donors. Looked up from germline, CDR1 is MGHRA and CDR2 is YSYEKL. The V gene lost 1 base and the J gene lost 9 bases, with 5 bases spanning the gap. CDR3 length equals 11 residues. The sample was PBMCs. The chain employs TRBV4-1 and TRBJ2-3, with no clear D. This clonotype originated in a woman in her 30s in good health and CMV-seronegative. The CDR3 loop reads CASSQGSTQYF. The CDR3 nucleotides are TGCGCCAGCAGCCAAGGAAGCACGCAGTATTTT.